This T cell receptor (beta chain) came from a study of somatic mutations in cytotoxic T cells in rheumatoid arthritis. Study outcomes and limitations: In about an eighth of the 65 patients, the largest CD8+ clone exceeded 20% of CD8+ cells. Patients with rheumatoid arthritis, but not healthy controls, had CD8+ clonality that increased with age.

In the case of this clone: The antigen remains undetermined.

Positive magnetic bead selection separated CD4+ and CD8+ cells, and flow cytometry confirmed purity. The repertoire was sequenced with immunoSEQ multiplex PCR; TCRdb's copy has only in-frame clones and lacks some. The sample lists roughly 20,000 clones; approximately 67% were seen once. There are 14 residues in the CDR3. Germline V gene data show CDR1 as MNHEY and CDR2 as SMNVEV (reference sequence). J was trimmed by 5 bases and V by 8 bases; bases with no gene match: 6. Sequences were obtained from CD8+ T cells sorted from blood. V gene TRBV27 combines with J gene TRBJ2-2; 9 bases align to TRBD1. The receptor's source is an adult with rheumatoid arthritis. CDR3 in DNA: TGTGCCAGCTCACAGGGGGCTAGGACCGGGGAGCTGTTTTTT. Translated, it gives CASSQGARTGELFF.